A selection of T cell receptor beta chains follows, all from one sample in a study of blood T cell repertoires in COVID-19. Profiling relied on immunoSEQ multiplex PCR, and the TCRdb table lists in-frame clones only, not all of them. In the table there are approximately 150,000 clones, about 85% of which are singletons. The source material was peripheral blood. The receptors were sampled from a woman aged 45-65 years with COVID-19, enrolled during active disease. Each CDR3 is given with its conserved first and last residue. D genes are given only for firm matches. For some rows the clone size is stated as once, few or many, or as a class when expanded; others skip it.

TRBD2	15	TRBV18	TRBJ2-1	once	TGTGCCAGCTCACCCCCGGGACTAGCTCACAATGAGCAGTTCTTC	CASSPPGLAHNEQFF
TRBD2	12	TRBV28	TRBJ2-1	-	TGTGCCAGCAGTCCTCAGAGGACTAGCTCTTTCTTC	CASSPQRTSSFF
TRBD2	14	TRBV27	TRBJ2-7	-	TGTGCCAGCAGTTTACGGTCGGGGGGATCCGAGCAGTACTTC	CASSLRSGGSEQYF
-	14	TRBV7-9	TRBJ1-3	few	TGTGCCAGCAGCGCGGACATGAGTGCCCCCACCATATATTTT	CASSADMSAPTIYF
-	13	TRBV6-2/TRBV6-3	TRBJ1-1	-	TGTGCCAGCAGTTACCTGAGGGAGGCCGAAGCTTTCTTT	CASSYLREAEAFF
-	15	TRBV6-5	TRBJ2-7	once	TGTGCCAGCAGCCTCGGCCGCGGCAGCTCCTACGAGCAGTACTTC	CASSLGRGSSYEQYF
-	15	TRBV9	TRBJ2-7	-	TGTGCCAGCAGCGTAGAAGGCGGAAGCTCCTACGAGCAGTACTTC	CASSVEGGSSYEQYF
TRBD1	15	TRBV6-5	TRBJ1-1	-	TGTGCCACCACCACCCAGGGGGGCATGAACACTGAAGCTTTCTTT	CATTTQGGMNTEAFF
-	12	TRBV30	TRBJ2-7	-	TGTGCCTGGAGTCCAGGGGTGGGCGAGCAGTACTTC	CAWSPGVGEQYF
TRBD1	16	TRBV9	TRBJ2-7	-	TGTGCCAGCAGCGTAACCGGGACAGACGATTCCTACGAGCAGTACTTC	CASSVTGTDDSYEQYF
TRBD1	14	TRBV4-3	TRBJ1-1	few	TGCGCCAGCAGCCAAACTACAGGGGCCACTGAAGCTTTCTTT	CASSQTTGATEAFF
TRBD1	14	TRBV10-3	TRBJ1-2	-	TGTGCCATCAGCATAGGACAGGGTGACTATGGCTACACCTTC	CAISIGQGDYGYTF
TRBD2	16	TRBV7-8	TRBJ2-3	-	TGTGCCAGCAGCTTAAGCGGGGTACCGGAGTCAGATACGCAGTATTTT	CASSLSGVPESDTQYF
-	15	TRBV14	TRBJ1-4	-	TGTGCCAGCAGCCAAGATGTGTGGGGAGATGAAAAACTGTTTTTT	CASSQDVWGDEKLFF
-	15	TRBV6-5	TRBJ1-6	-	TGTGCCAGCATCCACGGGGGGCAGGGGAATTCACCCCTCCACTTT	CASIHGGQGNSPLHF